Described below is a single TCR beta chain sequence and its context. No antigen is known for it. Produced via immunoSEQ multiplex PCR; TCRdb's table is partial and in-frame only. This repertoire shows about 140,000 clones, around 89% found once; its top ten account for under 3.5%. The sample is drawn from a study of T cell responses to AZD1222 COVID-19 vaccine. As for the study in general: Both about-4-week and about-12-week second-dose recipients were combined. Study-level results: Among the donors, most were white British and more were female, and clonal diversity was possibly underestimated. Spike-wide vaccine-associated CD4 TCRs dominated at 160-218 and 743-854. Baseline serostatus was positive in only a handful of AZD1222 recipients.

Per the germline V gene, CDR1 is KGHSH and CDR2 is LQKENI. V was pared by 0 bases and J by 1 base, with 2 bases of the junction left unmatched. The CDR3 length is 16 residues. Material: peripheral blood, obtained on day 0 of AZD1222 vaccination. The sequence came from an adult in good health. The V call is TRBV18, the J call TRBJ2-3, with 9 bases fitting TRBD1. The CDR3 is CASSPPWDRGTDTQYF. In nucleotides, the CDR3 is TGTGCCAGCTCACCACCATGGGACAGGGGCACAGATACGCAGTATTTT.